This T cell receptor (beta chain) was retrieved from a study of T-cell reconstitution after alpha-beta-depleted transplantation in children. TCRbeta library construction was performed incorporating unique molecular identifiers. TCRdb used MiXCR to reprocess the PCR reads, holding one entry per CDR3 protein. The profile shows about 360,000 distinct CDR3 sequences, about 14% of them singletons. Germline lookup yields CDR1 LNHNV and CDR2 YYDKDF (reference sequence). With 3 bases clipped from V and 9 bases from J, the junction kept 15 bases outside the gene matches. This CDR3 comprises 17 residues. The J gene is TRBJ2-1, the V gene TRBV15; TRBD2 aligns across 9 bases. Sequenced here: PBMCs, sampled from the stem cell graft. This TCR came from a human donor who donated a stem cell graft to a child with Fanconi anemia. As DNA, the CDR3 is TGTGCCACCAGCAGCCCCCCCGGGACTAGCAGTCTCGGTGAGCAGTTCTTC. It is translated as CATSSPPGTSSLGEQFF.